This T cell receptor (beta chain) was profiled in a study of CD8+CD57+ T cells in acquired aplastic anemia. Study details: The mean DNA yield obtained from sorted CD4+ and CD8+ cells came to around 3 ug. Healthy donors had, on average, about 9.9 million reads for their CD4+ cells. Study-level points and caveats: The CD8+ Simpson's diversity of patients and controls was not significantly different. Some 30 was the count of CD8+ CDR3 sequences that patients shared with controls.

About this clonotype itself: Its antigen is currently unknown. A read error may be the cause here, since a much bigger clone is one base away.

Genomic DNA templated the TCR beta VDJ and CDR3 profiling. TCRdb independently ran MiXCR on the reads; one entry per CDR3 protein. This table has some 220,000 distinct CDR3 sequences, approximately 35% appearing once. The clonotype originates from a human donor in good health, serving as a control. Sequenced sample: sorted CD4+, CD8+, or CD8+CD57+ T cells (not recorded which) from PBMCs.

CDR3 in amino acids: CACSPFQGSPLHF. The CDR3 nucleotides read TGTGCCTGCAGCCCCTTCCAGGGATCACCCCTCCACTTT. V and J are TRBV10-3 and TRBJ1-6, with TRBD1 as a possible D gene (5 bases). Trimming removed 11 bases at V and 10 bases at J, with 18 bases between. This CDR3 is 13 amino acids long. The germline V gene has CDR1 ENHRY and CDR2 SYGVKD.